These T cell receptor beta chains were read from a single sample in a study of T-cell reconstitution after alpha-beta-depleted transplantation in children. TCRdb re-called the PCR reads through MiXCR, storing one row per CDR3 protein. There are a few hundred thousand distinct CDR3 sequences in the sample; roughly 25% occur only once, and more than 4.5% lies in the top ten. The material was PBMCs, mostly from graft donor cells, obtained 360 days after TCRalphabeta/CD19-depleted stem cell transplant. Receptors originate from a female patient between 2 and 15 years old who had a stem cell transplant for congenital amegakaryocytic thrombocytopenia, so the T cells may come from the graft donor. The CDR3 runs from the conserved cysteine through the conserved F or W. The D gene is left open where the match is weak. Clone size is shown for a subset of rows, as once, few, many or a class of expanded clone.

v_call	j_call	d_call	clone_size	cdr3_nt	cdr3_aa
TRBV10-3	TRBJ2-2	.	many	TGTGCCATCAGTGATGGTCGGGGGGCCAACACCGGGGAGCTGTTTTTT	CAISDGRGANTGELFF
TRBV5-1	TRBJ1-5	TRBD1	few	TGCGCCAGCAGCTTGGTACCGACAGGGGGGCAGGGTCAGCCCCAGCATTTT	CASSLVPTGGQGQPQHF
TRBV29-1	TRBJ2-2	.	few	TGCAGCGTTGTGGCAGGGGACGCCGGGGAGCTGTTTTTT	CSVVAGDAGELFF
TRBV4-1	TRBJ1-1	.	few	TGCGCCAGCAGCCAAGAAGCGTTAATGAACACTGAAGCTTTCTTT	CASSQEALMNTEAFF
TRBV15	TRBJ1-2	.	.	TGTGCCACCAGCAGAGCGGGGATCTATGGCTACACCTTC	CATSRAGIYGYTF
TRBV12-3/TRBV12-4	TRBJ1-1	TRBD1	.	TGTGCCAGCAGTGTGCCCGGGACAGGGGCCTCAGGAACTGAAGCTTTCTTT	CASSVPGTGASGTEAFF
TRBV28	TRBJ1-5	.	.	TGTGCCAGCAGTTTAATTCGGAATCAGCCCCAGCATTTT	CASSLIRNQPQHF
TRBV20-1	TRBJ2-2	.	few	TGCAGTGCTAGCGAGACTAGTCGCACCGGGGAGCTGTTTTTT	CSASETSRTGELFF
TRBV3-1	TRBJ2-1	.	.	TGTGCCAGCAGCCAAGACCGGATTAATGAGCAGTTCTTC	CASSQDRINEQFF
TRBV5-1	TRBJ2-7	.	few	TGCGCCAGCAGCCAAGACACCTACGAGCAGTACTTC	CASSQDTYEQYF
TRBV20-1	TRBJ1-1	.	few	TGCAGTGCTAGAGATCCCAGAGGTGGGGTAAACGCTGAAGCTTTCTTT	CSARDPRGGVNAEAFF
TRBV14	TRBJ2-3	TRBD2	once	TGTGCCAGCAGCCAAGTGTTACTAGCGCCAGATACGCAGTATTTT	CASSQVLLAPDTQYF
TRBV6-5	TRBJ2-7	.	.	TGTGCCAGCGGCCTTGGACACACCTACGAGCAGTACTTC	CASGLGHTYEQYF
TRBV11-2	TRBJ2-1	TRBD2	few	TGTGCCAGCAGCCCACCCGGGGGACTAGTAAGCTGGACACCTGAGCAGTTCTTC	CASSPPGGLVSWTPEQFF
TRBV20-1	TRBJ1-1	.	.	TGCAGTGCTAGACTGGTGGGGTATCTGAACACTGAAGCTTTCTTT	CSARLVGYLNTEAFF
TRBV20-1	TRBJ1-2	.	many	TGCAGTGCTAGGCACGGCTACACCTTC	CSARHGYTF
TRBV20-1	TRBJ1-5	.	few	TGCAGTGCTAGCTCGTCCCTTGGCAGAAGCAATCAGCCCCAGCATTTT	CSASSSLGRSNQPQHF
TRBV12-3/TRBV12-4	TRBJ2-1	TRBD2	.	TGTGCCGAAGGGACTAGCTTAAATGAGCAGTTCTTC	CAEGTSLNEQFF
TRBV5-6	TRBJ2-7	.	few	TGTGCCAGCAGCGTCGACAGATACTCCTACGAGCAGTACTTC	CASSVDRYSYEQYF
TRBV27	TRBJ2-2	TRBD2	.	TGTGCCAGCAGTTTCAGTTCTAGCGGGAGGGTAAACACCGGGGAGCTGTTTTTT	CASSFSSSGRVNTGELFF
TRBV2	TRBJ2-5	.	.	TGTGCCAGCAGTGACCAGGTCGAGACCCAGTACTTC	CASSDQVETQYF
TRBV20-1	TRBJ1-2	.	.	TGCAGTGCTTGGGGGTCCGAAAGCGCGAACCGTGCAGGCTACACCTTC	CSAWGSESANRAGYTF
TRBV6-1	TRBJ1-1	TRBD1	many	TGTGCCAGCAGCCTAGACAGGGCGAACACTGAAGCTTTCTTT	CASSLDRANTEAFF
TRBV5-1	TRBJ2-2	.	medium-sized	TGCGCCAGCAGCTTGTCGGAGTCCCGCACCGGGGAGCTGTTTTTT	CASSLSESRTGELFF
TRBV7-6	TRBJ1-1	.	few	TGTGCCAGCAGCTTATTGGAGAGCATGAACACTGAAGCTTTCTTT	CASSLLESMNTEAFF
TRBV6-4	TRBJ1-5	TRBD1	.	TGTGCCAGGACAGGGGAATTTCAGCCCCAGCATTTT	CARTGEFQPQHF
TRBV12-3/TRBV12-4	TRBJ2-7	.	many	TGTGCCAGCAGTTTAAGGGCCACACAGCAGTACTTC	CASSLRATQQYF
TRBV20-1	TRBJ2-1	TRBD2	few	TGCAGTGCTACCACCCCGGGACTACCCCTCCCCCGGGATCAGTTCTTC	CSATTPGLPLPRDQFF
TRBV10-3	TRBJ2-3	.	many	TGTGCCATCAGCGTAAGGGCTAGCACAGATACGCAGTATTTT	CAISVRASTDTQYF
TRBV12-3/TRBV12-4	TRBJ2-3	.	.	TGTGCCAGCAGTTTTGAAACAAGTTCAGATACGCAGTATTTT	CASSFETSSDTQYF
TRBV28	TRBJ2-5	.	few	TGTGCCAGCAGCCCCCGGCCCTGGCGGACTGCGTTTTACCAAGAGACCCAGTACTTC	CASSPRPWRTAFYQETQYF
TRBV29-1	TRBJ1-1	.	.	TGCAGCGTTGATGGGGTCCTGAACACTGAAGCTTTCTTT	CSVDGVLNTEAFF
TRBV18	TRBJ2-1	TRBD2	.	TGTGCCAGCTCACTGACTAGCCCCGATGAGCAGTTCTTC	CASSLTSPDEQFF
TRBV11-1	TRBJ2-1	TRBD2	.	TGTGCCAGCAGCTTTACTCGCAGGACTAGCGGGACCTACAATGAGCAGTTCTTC	CASSFTRRTSGTYNEQFF
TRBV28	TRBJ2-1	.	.	TGTGCCAGCATCACCGATGGGGGGCGGTACAATGAGCAGTTCTTC	CASITDGGRYNEQFF
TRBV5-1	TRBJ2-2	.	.	TGCGCCAGCAGCTCCTATACCAACCGTGGTATACCCGGGGAGCTGTTTTTT	CASSSYTNRGIPGELFF
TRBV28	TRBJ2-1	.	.	TGTGCCAGCAGTTTAACTTTTTTTGAGCAGTTCTTC	CASSLTFFEQFF
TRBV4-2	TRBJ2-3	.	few	TGTGCCAGCAGCCAAGGGAGGTCTCGCACAGATACGCAGTATTTT	CASSQGRSRTDTQYF
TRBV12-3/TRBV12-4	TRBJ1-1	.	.	TGTGCCAGCAGTTTTCTCTCATTTGACCGACAGTCCTTT	CASSFLSFDRQSF
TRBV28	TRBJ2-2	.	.	TGTGCCAGCAGTCCGTACAGGGGCGGGGATACCGGGGAGCTGTTTTTT	CASSPYRGGDTGELFF
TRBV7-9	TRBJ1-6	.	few	TGTGCCAGCAGCTTGGGGCGGAGTAATTCACCCCTCCACTTT	CASSLGRSNSPLHF
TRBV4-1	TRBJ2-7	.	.	TGCGCCAGCAGCCAAGGTGGCGCGCCCTCCTCCTACGAGCAGTACTTC	CASSQGGAPSSYEQYF
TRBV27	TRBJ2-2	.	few	TGTGCCAGCAGTTTAGGAACCGGGGAGCTGTTTTTT	CASSLGTGELFF
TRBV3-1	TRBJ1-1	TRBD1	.	TGTGCCAGCAGCCACCTCGGACAGGGAGTGACTGAAGCTTTCTTT	CASSHLGQGVTEAFF
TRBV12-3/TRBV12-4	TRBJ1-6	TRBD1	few	TGTGCCAGCAGTAGGACAGGGGGCAATTCACCCCTCCACTTT	CASSRTGGNSPLHF
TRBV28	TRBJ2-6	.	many	TGTGCCAGCAGTTCCTGGACAGCTGGGGCCAACGTCCTGACTTTC	CASSSWTAGANVLTF
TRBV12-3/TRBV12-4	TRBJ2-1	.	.	TGTGCCAGCAGTTTAGATGATGGTGGGGTACAAGAGCAGTTCTTC	CASSLDDGGVQEQFF
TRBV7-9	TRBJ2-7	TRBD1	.	TGTGCCAGCAGCTTACTCGGGACAGGGGTCCACGAGCAGTACTTC	CASSLLGTGVHEQYF
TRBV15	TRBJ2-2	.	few	TGTGCCACCAGCCATTTCGTCCCCGGGGAGCTGTTTTTT	CATSHFVPGELFF
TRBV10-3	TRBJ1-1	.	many	TGTGCCATCAGTGAGGGTACTGAAGCTTTCTTT	CAISEGTEAFF
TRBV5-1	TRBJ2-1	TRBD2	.	TGCAGTCACCCAAAACCAGGAGGAAATAGTAGCGGGGCCGGTAGCAGAGGTGAGCAGTTCTTC	CSHPKPGGNSSGAGSRGEQFF
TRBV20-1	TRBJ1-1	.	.	TGCAGTGCTTACAGGGAAAACACTGAAGCTTTCTTT	CSAYRENTEAFF
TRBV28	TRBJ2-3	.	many	TGTGCCAGCAGTTTATCGTGGGATACGCAGTATTTT	CASSLSWDTQYF
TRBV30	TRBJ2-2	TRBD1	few	TGTGCCTGTACAGGGGGCACCGGGGAGCTGTTTTTT	CACTGGTGELFF
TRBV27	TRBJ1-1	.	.	TGTGCCAGCAGTTTTCGTGGGACGAACACTGAAGCTTTCTTT	CASSFRGTNTEAFF
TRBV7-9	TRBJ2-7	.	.	TGTGCCAGCAGAACTCTTCCTTACGAGCAGTACTTC	CASRTLPYEQYF
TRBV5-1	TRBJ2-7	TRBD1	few	TGCGCCAGCAGCCCCAAGTTAGGGGGCAGTAGCTACGAGCAGTACTTC	CASSPKLGGSSYEQYF